The source of this T cell receptor (beta chain) is a study of identical twins. This clonotype appeared a few times. As yet, its antigen is unknown. Study results and limitations: Conclusions were drawn cross-sectionally by statistical analysis, without following the same donors.

The cDNA had a unique molecular identifier and a template-switch universal primer site. TCRdb ran MiXCR on the 5' RACE reads and lists one entry per CDR3 protein. The table shows just over 450,000 distinct CDR3 sequences, with 12% to 15% occurring only once. This same sample was also part of a study on yellow fever vaccine responses in identical twins.

The clonotype originates from a woman aged 18 to 35 in good health. The specimen was CD4+ T cells sorted from blood.

The chain's CDR3 is CASSRDSGQPQHF. The CDR3, as DNA: TGTGCCAGCAGCAGGGACAGTGGGCAGCCCCAGCATTTT. This chain joins TRBV6-1 and TRBJ1-5, with 7 bases matching TRBD1. V gave up 6 bases and J gave up 7 bases; unmatched junction bases: 6. Germline V gene data show CDR1 as MNHNS and CDR2 as SASEGT. CDR3 length equals 13 residues.